The 24 T cell receptor beta chains listed next were all sequenced from one sample in a study of blood T cell repertoires in COVID-19. Assay: immunoSEQ multiplex PCR; the TCRdb copy retains only in-frame clones and omits some. The data hold some 140,000 clones, with about 85% observed a single time. The sample comprised peripheral blood. The receptors shown here come from a man in his fifties or sixties with COVID-19, enrolled during active disease.

V and J are TRBV4-3 and TRBJ2-7, with TRBD2 identical over 7 bases. CDR3 size: 15 residues. The ends lost 0 bases at V and 7 bases at J; junction bases unmatched: 9. Germline CDR1 reads LGHNA; CDR2 reads YSLEER. CDR3 amino acids: CASSQDNGEGREQYF. CDR3 sequence (DNA): TGCGCCAGCAGCCAAGATAACGGGGAGGGACGGGAGCAGTACTTC.

CDR3 in DNA: TGTGCCAGCAGCTTAGAGGCAGCGGGAGGTGGCAATGAGCAGTTCTTC. It specifies CASSLEAAGGGNEQFF. The V and J genes are TRBV7-2 and TRBJ2-1, with 9 bases fitting TRBD2. J gave up 6 bases and V 1 base, and 7 bases lay outside the gene matches. CDR1 is SGHTA and CDR2 is FQGNSA in the germline V gene. The CDR3 contains 16 residues.

This chain connects TRBV19 to TRBJ1-6; TRBD1 aligns across 7 bases. This CDR3 contains 16 residues. V lost 0 bases to trimming and J lost 6 bases; unmatched junction nucleotides: 5. The germline V gene encodes CDR1 LNHDA and CDR2 SQIVND (reference sequence). CDR3 residues: CASSIDPNRGNSPLHF. The DNA for the CDR3 is TGTGCCAGTAGTATAGATCCTAACAGGGGTAATTCACCCCTCCACTTT.

The chain recombines TRBV3-1 (or the pseudogene TRBV3-2) with TRBJ1-5; D might be TRBD1 (6 bases). Deletions cut 6 bases from V and 0 bases from J, with 15 bases between. CDR1 and CDR2 (germline): LGHDT, YNNKEL (reference sequence). The CDR3 spans 16 residues. CDR3 sequence: CASSLQGRYSNQPQHF. For the CDR3, the DNA is TGTGCCAGCAGTCTTCAGGGGCGGTATAGCAATCAGCCCCAGCATTTT.

The gene calls are TRBV11-2 and TRBJ1-4, with D possibly being TRBD1 (5 bases). Trimming stripped 8 bases from V and 11 bases from J, with 12 bases between. Germline assignment: CDR1 SGHAT and CDR2 FQNNGV. This CDR3 has 11 amino acids. The CDR3 nucleotides read TGTGCCAGCGGGGAAGCAGGGAAACTGTTTTTT. It is translated as CASGEAGKLFF.

V is TRBV6-2 or TRBV6-3 and J is TRBJ1-4; a weak D match, TRBD1 (6 bases). This CDR3 is 16 amino acids long. Germline CDR1 reads MNHEY; CDR2 reads SVGEGT. Trimming pared 6 bases from V and 0 bases from J, leaving 14 bases between. Written as DNA, the CDR3 is TGTGCCAGCAGCCCCGGACAGACCTCAACTAATGAAAAACTGTTTTTT. This translates into CASSPGQTSTNEKLFF.

Here the CDR3 reads CASSQQGAGNSPLHF. The DNA of the CDR3 is TGTGCCAGCAGTCAACAGGGGGCAGGGAATTCACCCCTCCACTTT. This chain joins TRBV2 and TRBJ1-6; 9 nucleotides agree with TRBD1. CDR1 and CDR2 (germline): SNHLY, FYNNEI. The J segment lost 7 bases and the V segment lost 5 bases, leaving 6 bases of the junction unmatched. The CDR3 sequence is 15 residues long.

V gene TRBV4-3 combines with J gene TRBJ1-2; D is ambiguous. The V end lost 0 bases, the J end lost 1 base, and 9 bases lay between the germline ends. This CDR3 has 15 amino acids. Germline CDR1 is LGHNA and CDR2 is YSLEER. CDR3 loop: CASSQDPGNNYGYTF. CDR3 nucleotides: TGCGCCAGCAGCCAAGATCCCGGGAATAACTATGGCTACACCTTC.

The chain combines TRBV7-2 with TRBJ1-3; perhaps TRBD1 as D (5 bases). Trimming took off 3 bases at V and 2 bases at J, with 11 bases between the two ends. The germline V gene encodes CDR1 SGHTA and CDR2 FQGNSA. The CDR3 length is 15 residues. The CDR3 region has the DNA TGTGCCAGCAGCTTGGTGGCAGGGCCTGGAAACACCATATATTTT. This codes for CASSLVAGPGNTIYF.

This chain links TRBV27 with TRBJ2-5; 8 nucleotides line up with TRBD1. The CDR3 has 16 residues. V gave up 2 bases and J gave up 2 bases; unmatched junction bases: 7. Germline V gene lookup returns CDR1 MNHEY and CDR2 SMNVEV (reference sequence). CDR3 sequence: CASSLMSRTGQETQYF. CDR3 DNA: TGTGCCAGCAGTTTAATGTCGAGGACAGGGCAAGAGACCCAGTACTTC.

The chain carries TRBV25-1 and TRBJ1-1; D is perhaps TRBD1 (6 bases). V was clipped by 0 bases and J by 6 bases, with 11 bases between them. The germline V gene has CDR1 MGHDK and CDR2 SYGVNS. There are 14 residues in the CDR3. CDR3 protein: CASSEYQGSAEAFF. DNA of the CDR3: TGTGCCAGCAGTGAATACCAGGGGTCCGCTGAAGCTTTCTTT. Full variable domain (remainder filled in from reference TRBV25-1 and TRBJ1-1): EADIYQTPRYLVIGTGKKITLECSQTMGHDKMYWYQQDPGMELHLIHYSYGVNSTEKGDLSSESTVSRIRTEHFPLTLESARPSHTSQYLCASSEYQGSAEAFFGQGTRLTVV.

The chain recombines TRBV25-1 with TRBJ1-4; TRBD1 matches at 8 bases. Trimming cost V 6 bases and J 7 bases; bases outside gene matches: 7. Germline V gene data show CDR1 as MGHDK and CDR2 as SYGVNS. This CDR3 spans 14 amino acids. CDR3: CASRDTGGAEKLFF. DNA for the CDR3: TGTGCCAGCAGGGATACAGGGGGGGCTGAAAAACTGTTTTTT.

The chain couples TRBV5-6 to TRBJ1-1; D is ambiguous. V was pared by 3 bases and J by 8 bases, with 8 bases between. Looked up from germline, CDR1 is SGHDT and CDR2 is YYEEEE. The CDR3 contains 11 residues. This CDR3 is CASSSGWEAFF. DNA of the CDR3: TGTGCCAGCAGCTCAGGTTGGGAAGCTTTCTTT.

V and J are TRBV19 and TRBJ1-1; no firm D call. The V end lost 3 bases, the J end lost 1 base, and 9 bases lay between the germline ends. Germline V gives CDR1 LNHDA, CDR2 SQIVND (reference sequence). The CDR3 contains 14 residues. The DNA for the CDR3 is TGTGCCAGTAGTATTGAGGTAAAGAACACTGAAGCTTTCTTT. Protein: CASSIEVKNTEAFF. Based on the CDR3 plus reference TRBV19 and TRBJ1-1, the full variable domain is DGGITQSPKYLFRKEGQNVTLSCEQNLNHDAMYWYRQDPGQGLRLIYYSQIVNDFQKGDIAEGYSVSREKKESFPLTVTSAQKNPTAFYLCASSIEVKNTEAFFGQGTRLTVV.

This sequence joins TRBV14 and TRBJ2-3; 8 nucleotides agree with TRBD1. J gave up 1 base and V 4 bases, and 7 bases lay outside the gene matches. Germline V gene lookup returns CDR1 SGHDN and CDR2 FVKESK. CDR3 length: 16 amino acids. CDR3 DNA sequence: TGTGCCAGCAGCCTAGGACAGGGCGTCGGCACAGATACGCAGTATTTT. Translated, it gives CASSLGQGVGTDTQYF. Full variable domain (missing parts from reference TRBV14 and TRBJ2-3): EAGVTQFPSHSVIEKGQTVTLRCDPISGHDNLYWYRRVMGKEIKFLLHFVKESKQDESGMPNNRFLAERTGGTYSTLKVQPAELEDSGVYFCASSLGQGVGTDTQYFGPGTRLTVL.

This clone has just one count. The J gene is TRBJ1-2, the V gene TRBV5-1; 10 bases fit TRBD1. This CDR3 region has 15 residues. The ends lost 4 bases at V and 7 bases at J; junction bases unmatched: 10. Germline V CDR1 and CDR2: SGHRS, YFSETQ. CDR3 nucleotides: TGCGCCAGCAGCCCCTACGGACAGGGGGAAGTTGGCTACACCTTC. This codes for CASSPYGQGEVGYTF.

J is TRBJ2-7 and V is TRBV5-5; D is undetermined. V lost 4 bases and J 3 bases, leaving 17 bases between the germline ends. CDR1 and CDR2 from the germline V gene are SGHKS and YYEKEE (reference sequence). This CDR3 comprises 15 residues. The CDR3 spells CASSNAGSLSYEQYF. CDR3 coding DNA: TGTGCCAGCAGCAACGCAGGTTCATTGAGCTACGAGCAGTACTTC. Looking up the rest from reference TRBV5-5 and TRBJ2-7 gives the full variable domain: DAGVTQSPTHLIKTRGQQVTLRCSPISGHKSVSWYQQVLGQGPQFIFQYYEKEERGRGNFPDRFSARQFPNYSSELNVNALLLGDSALYLCASSNAGSLSYEQYFGPGTRLTVT.

The V call is TRBV18, the J call TRBJ2-1, with D possibly TRBD2 on 5 matching bases. Germline CDR1 reads KGHSH; CDR2 reads LQKENI. The V and J ends lost 1 base and 4 bases respectively, with 14 bases between them. The CDR3 contains 16 residues. CDR3 loop: CASSPQRGKGYNEQFF. The CDR3 coding sequence is TGTGCCAGCTCACCACAGAGAGGGAAAGGTTACAATGAGCAGTTCTTC.

This CDR3 is CATSDPGGTRNEQFF. CDR3 DNA sequence: TGTGCCACCAGTGATCCAGGGGGCACCCGAAATGAGCAGTTCTTC. The chain links TRBV24-1 to TRBJ2-1, with TRBD1 matching 8 bases. The CDR3 covers 15 residues. CDR1 is KGHDR and CDR2 is SFDVKD in the germline V gene. J lost 7 bases, V lost 3 bases, and 7 bases had no gene match.

The V gene is TRBV6-2 or TRBV6-3, the J gene TRBJ2-1; 9 nucleotides agree with TRBD2. Germline assignment: CDR1 MNHEY and CDR2 SVGEGT. Trimming at V came to 6 bases and at J to 3 bases, leaving 12 bases not matched to a gene. This CDR3 is built from 17 residues. The CDR3 here is CASSRTRSGGYYNEQFF. For the CDR3, the DNA is TGTGCCAGCAGCCGAACCCGTAGCGGGGGTTACTACAATGAGCAGTTCTTC.

This CDR3 is CASSESGDRGLSPLHF. The CDR3 DNA reads TGCGCCAGCAGTGAGTCAGGGGACAGGGGGCTGTCACCCCTCCACTTT. The rearrangement joins TRBV10-1 to TRBJ1-6, with 12 positions matching TRBD1. Germline values: CDR1 WNHNN, CDR2 SYGVQD (reference sequence). The V and J ends lost 0 bases and 10 bases, in that order; junction bases with no gene match: 4. CDR3 length: 16 residues.

V and J are TRBV4-1 and TRBJ1-2, with a tentative D call TRBD1 (6 bases). The CDR3 is 15 residues long. CDR1 is MGHRA, CDR2 YSYEKL, per germline. V was clipped by 2 bases and J by 8 bases, with 18 bases between them. The CDR3 nucleotides read TGCGCCAGCAGCCAACATTTTCAGGGGCCGGGGGGCTACACCTTC. Encoded protein: CASSQHFQGPGGYTF.

The chain carries TRBV24-1 and TRBJ1-1; 7 nucleotides match TRBD1. Germline V CDR1 and CDR2: KGHDR, SFDVKD. The CDR3 is 16 amino acids. V trimming: 4 bases; J trimming: 1 base; junction bases outside the gene matches: 8. The CDR3 coding sequence is TGTGCCACCAGTGAGAGCCCGACAGGGCGGAACACTGAAGCTTTCTTT. It is translated as CATSESPTGRNTEAFF.

This clone was detected a few times. This chain connects TRBV11-3 to TRBJ2-1; D not certain. This CDR3 has 13 residues. Looked up from germline, CDR1 is SGHNT and CDR2 is YENEEA. The V end was cut by 4 bases, the J end by 6 bases, with 10 bases between. CDR3 DNA: TGTGCCAGCAGCTCACTCCATCTCAATGAGCAGTTCTTC. Its protein product is CASSSLHLNEQFF.